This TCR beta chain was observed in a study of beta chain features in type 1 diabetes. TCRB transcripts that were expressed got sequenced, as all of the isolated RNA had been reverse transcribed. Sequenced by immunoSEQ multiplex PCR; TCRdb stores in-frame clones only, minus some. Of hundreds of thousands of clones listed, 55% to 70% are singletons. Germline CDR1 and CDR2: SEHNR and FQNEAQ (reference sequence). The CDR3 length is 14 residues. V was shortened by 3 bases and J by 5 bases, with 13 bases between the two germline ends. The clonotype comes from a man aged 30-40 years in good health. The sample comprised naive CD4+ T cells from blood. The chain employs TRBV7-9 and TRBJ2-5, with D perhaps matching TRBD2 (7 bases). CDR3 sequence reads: CASSFGGRVETQYF. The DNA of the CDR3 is TGTGCCAGCAGCTTCGGGGGGCGCGTGGAGACCCAGTACTTC. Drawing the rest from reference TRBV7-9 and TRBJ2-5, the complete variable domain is DTGVSQNPRHKITKRGQNVTFRCDPISEHNRLYWYRQTLGQGPEFLTYFQNEAQLEKSRLLSDRFSAERPKGSFSTLEIQRTEQGDSAMYLCASSFGGRVETQYFGPGTRLLVL.